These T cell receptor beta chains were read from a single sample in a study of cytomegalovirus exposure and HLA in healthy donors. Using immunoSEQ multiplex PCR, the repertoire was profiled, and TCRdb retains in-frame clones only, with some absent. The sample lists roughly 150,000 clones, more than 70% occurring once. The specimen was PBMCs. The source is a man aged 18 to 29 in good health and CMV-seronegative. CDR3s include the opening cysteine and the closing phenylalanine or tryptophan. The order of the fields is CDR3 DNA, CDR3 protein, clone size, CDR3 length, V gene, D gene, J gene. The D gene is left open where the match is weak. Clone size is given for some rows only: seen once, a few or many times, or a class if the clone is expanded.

TGCGCCAGCAGCCAAGATCGACAGGGGAAGGGCACAGATACGCAGTATTTT CASSQDRQGKGTDTQYF once 17 TRBV4-3 TRBD1 TRBJ2-3
TGTGCCAGCAGCTTGGTCGGCCAGGGGAATGGTGGCTACACCTTC CASSLVGQGNGGYTF NA 15 TRBV5-6 NA TRBJ1-2
TGTGCCAGCAGTTTATGGCAGGGGTCCAATGGCAATCAGCCCCAGCATTTT CASSLWQGSNGNQPQHF NA 17 TRBV27 NA TRBJ1-5
TGTGCTAGTGGTTTGGCTAACAGGGGGAACACTGAAGCTTTCTTT CASGLANRGNTEAFF NA 15 TRBV12-5 TRBD1 TRBJ1-1
TGTGCCAGCACGGACAGGGTCGATTCACCCCTCCACTTT CASTDRVDSPLHF NA 13 TRBV2 TRBD1 TRBJ1-6
TGTGCCAGCAGCTTTGGGACAGGGGAGGGCTACACCTTC CASSFGTGEGYTF NA 13 TRBV7-9 TRBD1 TRBJ1-2
TGTGCCAGCAGCTTCTCCGGGACCTACAATGAGCAGTTCTTC CASSFSGTYNEQFF NA 14 TRBV5-6 NA TRBJ2-1
TGTGCCAGCAGCTTAGCAGGGGACAACTCCTACGAGCAGTACTTC CASSLAGDNSYEQYF NA 15 TRBV11-2 NA TRBJ2-7
TGCGCCAGCAGCGTTAGCGCCGGGGAGCTGTTTTTT CASSVSAGELFF NA 12 TRBV5-1 NA TRBJ2-2
TGTGCCAGCAGTTACTACGACGGGACAGGGAAGTCTGAAGCTTTCTTT CASSYYDGTGKSEAFF once 16 TRBV6-5 TRBD1 TRBJ1-1
TGTGCCATCACCCGGACAGGGGGCGTCGACGAGCAGTACTTC CAITRTGGVDEQYF few 14 TRBV10-3 TRBD1 TRBJ2-7
TGTGCCAGCAGTTTAACGACGCCAGGGCGTCGAGACGAGCAGTACTTC CASSLTTPGRRDEQYF once 16 TRBV27 NA TRBJ2-7
TGTGCCAGCAGCCTAACACTGACTAGCGGCTACTACAATGAGCAGTTCTTC CASSLTLTSGYYNEQFF once 17 TRBV7-2 TRBD2 TRBJ2-1
TGTGCCAGTAGTCCCCCCGGCAGGGATTCCGTTGAAGCTTTCTTT CASSPPGRDSVEAFF NA 15 TRBV19 NA TRBJ1-1
TGTGCCAGCTCACCATTGGCAGGCGAACTCTACGAGCAGTACTTC CASSPLAGELYEQYF NA 15 TRBV18 NA TRBJ2-7
TGCAGTGCTAGACACATTAATGAGCAGTTCTTC CSARHINEQFF NA 11 TRBV20-1 NA TRBJ2-1
TGCAGCGTTGAACTGGGGACAGGGGGTGGGGAGCAGTACTTC CSVELGTGGGEQYF NA 14 TRBV29-1 TRBD1 TRBJ2-7
TGTGCCAGCAGGCCCGGGTGGAATGAGCAGTTCTTC CASRPGWNEQFF NA 12 TRBV28 NA TRBJ2-1
TGTGCTAGCAGTGAAGCTCCGGGACAGGGAAACTCACCCCTCCACTTT CASSEAPGQGNSPLHF NA 16 TRBV6-1 TRBD1 TRBJ1-6
TGTGCCAGCAGCCAAGTGCAGGGGGCAGTGGGCGAGCAGTACTTC CASSQVQGAVGEQYF NA 15 TRBV4-2 TRBD1 TRBJ2-7
TGTGCCATCAGTGAGCTCGGGTGGGTGAACACTGAAGCTTTCTTT CAISELGWVNTEAFF NA 15 TRBV10-3 NA TRBJ1-1
TGTGCCACCCACGGGACAGGGGTGTATGGCTACACCTTC CATHGTGVYGYTF NA 13 TRBV2 TRBD1 TRBJ1-2
TGTGCCAGCAGAACGAAGGTAACTAGCAGCTCCTACGAGCAGTACTTC CASRTKVTSSSYEQYF NA 16 TRBV28 NA TRBJ2-7
TGTGCCAGCAGCTCCCTAGCGGGGGCAGAGACCCAGTACTTC CASSSLAGAETQYF NA 14 TRBV5-5 TRBD2 TRBJ2-5
TGTGCCAGCAGCTTGGGCGGGGCCTATGGCTACACCTTC CASSLGGAYGYTF NA 13 TRBV5-6 NA TRBJ1-2
TGCACCGCCGGGACAGATAACGAGCAGTACTTC CTAGTDNEQYF NA 11 TRBV20-1 TRBD1 TRBJ2-7
TGTGCCAGCAGCTTACTAGATTTGGAGACCCAGTACTTC CASSLLDLETQYF NA 13 TRBV7-9 NA TRBJ2-5
TGTGCCAGCTTCAACGTCCAGTCCACTGAAGCTTTCTTT CASFNVQSTEAFF once 13 TRBV6-1 NA TRBJ1-1